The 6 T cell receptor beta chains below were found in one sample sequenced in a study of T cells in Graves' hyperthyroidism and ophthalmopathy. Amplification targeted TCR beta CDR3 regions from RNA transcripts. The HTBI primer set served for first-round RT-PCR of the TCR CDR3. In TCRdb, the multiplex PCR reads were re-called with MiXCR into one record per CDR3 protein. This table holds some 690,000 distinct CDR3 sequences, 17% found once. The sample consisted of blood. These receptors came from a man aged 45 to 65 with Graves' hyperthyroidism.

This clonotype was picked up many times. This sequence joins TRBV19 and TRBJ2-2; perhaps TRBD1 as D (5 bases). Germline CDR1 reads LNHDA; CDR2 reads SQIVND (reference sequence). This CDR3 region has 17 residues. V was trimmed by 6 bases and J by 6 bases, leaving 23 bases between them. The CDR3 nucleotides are TGTGCCAGTAGAGTAGGTGGGGCAGAATATAAACCCGGGGAGCTGTTTTTT. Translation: CASRVGGAEYKPGELFF.

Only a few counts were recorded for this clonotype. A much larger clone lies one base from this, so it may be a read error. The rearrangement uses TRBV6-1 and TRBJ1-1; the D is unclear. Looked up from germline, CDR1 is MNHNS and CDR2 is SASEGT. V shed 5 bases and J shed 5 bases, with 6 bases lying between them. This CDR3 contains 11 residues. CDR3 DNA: TGTGCCAGCAGTCACGAGACTGAAGCTTTCTTT. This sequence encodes CASSHETEAFF.

CDR3 DNA: TGCGCCAGCAGCCAAGATCTATTACTTAACACCGGGGAGCTGTTTTTT. Encoded protein: CASSQDLLLNTGELFF. This sequence joins TRBV4-3 and TRBJ2-2; D unresolved. Germline V CDR1 and CDR2: LGHNA, YSLEER. Trimming took 0 bases from V and 2 from J, leaving 10 bases between them. This CDR3 is built from 16 residues.

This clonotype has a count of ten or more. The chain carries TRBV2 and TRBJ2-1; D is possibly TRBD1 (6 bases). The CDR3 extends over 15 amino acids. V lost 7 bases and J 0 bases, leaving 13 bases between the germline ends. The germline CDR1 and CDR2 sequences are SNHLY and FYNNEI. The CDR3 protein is CASNWDTSSYNEQFF. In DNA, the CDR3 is TGTGCCAGCAATTGGGACACAAGCTCCTACAATGAGCAGTTCTTC.

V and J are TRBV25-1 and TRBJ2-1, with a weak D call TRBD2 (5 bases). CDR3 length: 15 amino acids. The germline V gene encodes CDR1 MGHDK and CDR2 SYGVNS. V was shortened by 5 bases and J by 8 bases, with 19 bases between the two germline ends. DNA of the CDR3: TGTGCCAGCAGTTCGGGGTCACATGCCCCCCATGAGCAGTTCTTC. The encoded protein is CASSSGSHAPHEQFF.

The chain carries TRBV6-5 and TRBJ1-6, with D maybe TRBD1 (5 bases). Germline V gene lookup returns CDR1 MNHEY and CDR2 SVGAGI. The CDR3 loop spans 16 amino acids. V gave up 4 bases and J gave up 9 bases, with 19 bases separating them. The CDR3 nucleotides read TGTGCCAGCAGTTTTGAAGGGACCGCGGGCCGTTCACCCCTCCACTTT. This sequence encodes CASSFEGTAGRSPLHF.